A single T cell receptor beta chain is shown here with its context. Its specificity is not known. These data originate in a study of cytomegalovirus exposure and HLA in healthy donors. Points from the study as a whole: HLA alleles were associated with some 17,000 TCR beta sequences in a later analysis at 0.05 false discovery rate. A later analysis reportedly found fewer N-insertions in an Asian-associated ancestry cluster than the approximately 670-donor mean.

It was with 60 Vbeta and 13 Jbeta primers that the PCR ran. Sequenced by immunoSEQ multiplex PCR; TCRdb stores in-frame clones only, minus some. The profile shows around 110,000 clones, 55% to 75% of them singletons. Donors were nominally healthy when sampled, though unrecorded immune exposures were likely. The sequenced sample consisted of PBMCs. The sequence derives from a man in his thirties or forties in good health and CMV-seropositive.

Here the CDR3 DNA reads TGTGCCAGCAGTTACTCGATACCCGGGAAGGATGGCTACACCTTC. Translated: CASSYSIPGKDGYTF. The chain employs TRBV6-5 and TRBJ1-2; D remains unclear. The CDR3 loop spans 15 amino acids. V was clipped by 0 bases and J by 6 bases, with 14 bases between them. Germline CDR1 and CDR2: MNHEY and SVGAGI.